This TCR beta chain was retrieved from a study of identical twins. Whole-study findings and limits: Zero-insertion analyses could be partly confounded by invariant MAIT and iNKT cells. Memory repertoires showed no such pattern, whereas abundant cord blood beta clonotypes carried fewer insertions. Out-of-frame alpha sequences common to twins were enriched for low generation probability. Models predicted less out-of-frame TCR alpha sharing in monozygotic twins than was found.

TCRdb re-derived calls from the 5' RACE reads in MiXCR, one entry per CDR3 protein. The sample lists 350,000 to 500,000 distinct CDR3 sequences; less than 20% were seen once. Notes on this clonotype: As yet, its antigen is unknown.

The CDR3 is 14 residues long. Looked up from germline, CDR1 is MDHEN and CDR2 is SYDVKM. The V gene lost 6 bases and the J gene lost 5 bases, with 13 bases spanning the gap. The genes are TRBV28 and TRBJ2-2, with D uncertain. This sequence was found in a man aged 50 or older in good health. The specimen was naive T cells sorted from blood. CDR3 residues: CASRGQRDTGELFF. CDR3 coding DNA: TGTGCCAGCAGGGGCCAGCGAGATACCGGGGAGCTGTTTTTT.